Listed below are T cell receptor beta chains from one sample, sequenced in a study of tumor-infiltrating lymphocytes in primary liver carcinoma. TCRdb re-derived calls from the multiplex PCR reads in MiXCR, one entry per CDR3 protein. The sample gives 90,000 to 110,000 distinct CDR3 sequences, roughly four fifths of which show up once; 15% to 25% is in the top ten. The sample comprised liver tumor tissue from sampling region 3. These TCRs come from a man between 40 and 49 years old with primary liver carcinoma and hepatitis B virus infection. Both conserved end residues are part of each CDR3. A D gene is named only where the DNA matches it firmly. Only part of the rows carry a size: once, few, many, or a class if the clone is expanded.

>TRBD2|TRBV20-1|TRBJ2-5|NA
CSASPLGTSGRTRETQYF
TGCAGTGCTAGTCCATTGGGGACTAGCGGGAGAACGAGAGAGACCCAGTACTTC
>NA|TRBV4-2|TRBJ2-7|NA
CASSQELVVVYEQYF
TGTGCCAGCAGCCAAGAGCTAGTGGTTGTCTACGAGCAGTACTTC
>TRBD1|TRBV12-3/TRBV12-4|TRBJ2-5|NA
CASVQGQSRETQYF
TGTGCCAGCGTTCAGGGACAGTCACGAGAGACCCAGTACTTC
>TRBD1|TRBV4-3|TRBJ1-6|NA
CASSSWDRGRNSSLHF
TGCGCCAGCAGCTCCTGGGACAGGGGAAGAAATTCATCGCTCCACTTT
>TRBD2|TRBV29-1|TRBJ2-2|NA
CIVGTSAASTGELFF
TGCATCGTTGGGACTAGCGCTGCGAGCACCGGGGAGCTGTTTTTT
>NA|TRBV4-2|TRBJ2-6|NA
CASRLGTAVANVLTF
TGTGCCAGCAGACTCGGGACGGCAGTGGCCAACGTCCTGACTTTC
>NA|TRBV4-1|TRBJ2-5|NA
CASSEAFREHRGETQYF
TGCGCCAGCAGCGAAGCCTTTCGGGAGCACAGGGGAGAGACCCAGTACTTC
>NA|TRBV11-2|TRBJ1-2|many
CASSSSLDSSYGYTF
TGTGCCAGCAGCTCAAGCCTGGACAGCTCGTATGGCTACACCTTC
>NA|TRBV5-6|TRBJ2-7|NA
CASSLDAPGRVEQYF
TGTGCCAGCAGCTTGGATGCCCCCGGACGCGTCGAGCAGTACTTC
>NA|TRBV28|TRBJ2-4|NA
CASSLSSRERNIQYF
TGTGCCAGCAGTCTATCCTCGAGAGAGCGGAACATTCAGTACTTC
>NA|TRBV2|TRBJ2-5|NA
CASGEAQEIQYF
TGTGCCAGCGGTGAAGCCCAAGAGATCCAGTACTTC
>TRBD2|TRBV6-2/TRBV6-3|TRBJ2-1|NA
CASNKYSGSYNEQFF
TGTGCCAGCAATAAGTATAGCGGGAGCTACAATGAGCAGTTCTTC
>NA|TRBV28|TRBJ1-5|many
CASSRTATNQPQHF
TGTGCCAGCAGTCGGACAGCCACGAATCAGCCCCAGCATTTT
>TRBD1|TRBV4-2|TRBJ2-1|NA
CASSHAGGQGNNEHFF
TGTGCCAGCAGCCATGCCGGGGGACAGGGGAACAATGAGCACTTCTTT
>TRBD2|TRBV24-1|TRBJ2-1|many
CATSSGTSAFF
TGTGCCACCAGTTCCGGGACTAGTGCGTTCTTC
>NA|TRBV9|TRBJ2-1|NA
CASSVDGRGNEQFF
TGTGCCAGCAGCGTAGACGGTAGGGGAAATGAGCAGTTCTTC
>NA|TRBV30|TRBJ2-2|NA
CAWSASGSRELYF
TGTGCCTGGAGTGCCAGCGGAAGCCGGGAGCTGTATTTT
>TRBD1|TRBV29-1|TRBJ2-1|NA
CSILTGSNEQFF
TGCAGCATACTGACAGGGTCCAATGAGCAGTTCTTC
>NA|TRBV29-1|TRBJ2-4|NA
CIVGVRRDIQYF
TGCATCGTTGGGGTCAGGAGGGACATTCAGTACTTC
>TRBD2|TRBV11-2|TRBJ2-3|once
CAGSLQAGVSTDTRYF
TGTGCCGGCAGCTTACAAGCGGGAGTCAGCACGGATACGCGGTATTTT
>TRBD1|TRBV6-5|TRBJ1-2|once
CPNSYSWDSYGYTF
TGTCCCAACAGTTACTCGTGGGACAGCTATGGCTACACCTTC
>NA|TRBV12-3/TRBV12-4|TRBJ2-2|NA
CASSLGIGRLFGELFF
TGTGCCAGCAGCCTGGGGATAGGGAGGTTGTTCGGGGAGCTGTTTTTT
>NA|TRBV5-1|TRBJ2-3|NA
CASRGTGEGTDTQYF
TGCGCCAGCAGAGGTACAGGGGAGGGCACAGATACGCAGTATTTT
>TRBD1|TRBV6-1|TRBJ1-5|once
CATSRTGDLSDQPQHF
TGTGCCACCTCAAGGACAGGGGATCTTAGCGATCAGCCCCAGCATTTT
>NA|TRBV30|TRBJ2-7|NA
CAYHRSGVYEQYF
TGTGCTTACCACCGGTCAGGGGTATACGAGCAGTACTTC
>TRBD2|TRBV5-4|TRBJ2-7|NA
CASSLRTSRRYGQYF
TGTGCCAGCAGCCTTCGGACTAGCAGGAGATACGGGCAGTACTTC
>NA|TRBV6-2/TRBV6-3|TRBJ2-5|few
CAISSDSWETQYF
TGTGCCATCAGTTCCGACTCTTGGGAGACACAGTACTTC
>TRBD2|TRBV6-4|TRBJ2-3|NA
CASSDSQSGSRDTQYF
TGTGCCAGCAGTGACTCACAGAGCGGGAGTAGAGATACGCAGTATTTT
>NA|TRBV29-1|TRBJ2-1|NA
CSDLPGQGSSHNEQLF
TGCAGCGACCTCCCGGGGCAGGGAAGCTCCCACAATGAGCAGCTCTTC
>NA|TRBV19|TRBJ2-3|few
CASSVRGSTDTQYF
TGTGCCAGTAGTGTAAGGGGAAGCACAGATACGCAGTATTTT
>NA|TRBV7-2|TRBJ1-5|NA
CASSLLSNFGNQPQHF
TGTGCCAGCAGCCTATTATCTAATTTTGGTAATCAGCCCCAGCATTTT
>NA|TRBV5-6|TRBJ2-7|NA
CAGSLWGSSYEQYF
TGTGCCGGCAGCTTATGGGGAAGCTCCTACGAGCAGTATTTC
>NA|TRBV12-3/TRBV12-4|TRBJ2-5|NA
CASSLSGVETVFF
TGTGCCAGCAGTTTGTCAGGGGTCGAGACCGTGTTCTTC
>NA|TRBV28|TRBJ1-2|NA
CAISLMVSYGYTF
TGTGCTATCAGTTTAATGGTCAGTTATGGCTACACCTTC
>TRBD1|TRBV6-2/TRBV6-3|TRBJ2-7|NA
CAGSLWDRAHEQHF
TGTGCCGGCAGCCTCTGGGACAGGGCCCACGAGCAGCACTTC
>NA|TRBV6-1|TRBJ2-4|NA
CVSSEVTLGAKNNQYF
TGTGTCAGCAGTGAAGTAACACTGGGAGCCAAAAACAATCAGTACTTC
>NA|TRBV7-9|TRBJ2-1|NA
CASSLFRIEQFF
TGTGCCAGCAGCTTATTCAGGATTGAGCAGTTCTTC
>TRBD1|TRBV12-3/TRBV12-4|TRBJ2-7|NA
CASSFGQVRYEQYF
TGTGCCAGCAGCTTCGGACAGGTGCGGTACGAACAGTACTTC
>NA|TRBV6-2/TRBV6-3|TRBJ2-2|NA
CASSYLGGAAGDLFF
TGTGCCAGCAGTTATCTGGGGGGGGCTGCCGGGGACCTGTTTTTT
>NA|TRBV6-1|TRBJ1-5|many
CASSEGGNDQPQHF
TGTGCCAGCAGTGAAGGGGGAAATGATCAGCCCCAGCATTTT
>TRBD2|TRBV29-1|TRBJ2-2|NA
CSVGTSAASTRELFF
TGCAGCGTTGGGACTAGCGCAGCGAGCACCAGGGAGCTGTTTTTT